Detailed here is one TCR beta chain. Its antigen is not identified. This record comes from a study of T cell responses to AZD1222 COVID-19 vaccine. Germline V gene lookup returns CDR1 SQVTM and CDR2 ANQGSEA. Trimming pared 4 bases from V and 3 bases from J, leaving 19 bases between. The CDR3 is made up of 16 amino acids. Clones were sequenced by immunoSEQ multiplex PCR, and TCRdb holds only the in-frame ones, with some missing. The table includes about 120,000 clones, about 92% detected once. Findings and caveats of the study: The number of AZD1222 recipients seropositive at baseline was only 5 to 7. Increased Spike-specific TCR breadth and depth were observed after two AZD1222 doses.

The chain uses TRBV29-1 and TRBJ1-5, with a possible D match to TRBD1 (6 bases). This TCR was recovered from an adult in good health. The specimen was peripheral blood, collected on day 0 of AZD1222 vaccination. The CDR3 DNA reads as TGCAGCGTTGTGTTTCCATCACAGGGCAACAATCAGCCCCAGCATTTT. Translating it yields CSVVFPSQGNNQPQHF. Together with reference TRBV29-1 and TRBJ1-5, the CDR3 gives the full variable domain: SAVISQKPSRDICQRGTSLTIQCQVDSQVTMMFWYRQQPGQSLTLIATANQGSEATYESGFVIDKFPISRPNLTFSTLTVSNMSPEDSSIYLCSVVFPSQGNNQPQHFGDGTRLSIL.